This T cell receptor (beta chain) was sequenced in a study of a mutant IDH1 vaccine in newly diagnosed glioma (dated by TCRdb to about 2021). General notes on the study: Of the approximately 30 treated patients, roughly 62% were male and around 40% were female, and the mean age was approximately 37 years. For exploratory analyses, longitudinal TCRB deep sequencing was carried out in some 25 treated patients wherever samples were available. Prior to enrollment, standard therapy consisting of radiotherapy alone, temozolomide alone, or radiochemotherapy with temozolomide had been administered to patients, with the combination being received by most patients. Peripheral blood samples were drawn at six visits, namely V03 (baseline), V05, V07, V10, V12 and V13.

The full study reports these points: Selection of PBMC samples for TCRB deep sequencing was based on availability. Vaccine-induced immune responses across multiple MHC alleles were detected in around 92% of patients. The authors stated that sample limitations prevented analyses of patient blood samples from being reproduced. Pseudoprogression seemed to be unrelated to changes in the top peripheral T cell clonotypes found by TCRB sequencing.

With respect to this clone: There is no known antigen for this receptor. No base quality information exists; no much larger clone differs at one position.

Library preparation used the immunoSEQ multiplex PCR assay. The hsTCRB Kit was used according to the manufacturer's protocol to amplify rearranged TCR beta chain sequences. Sequencing of TCRB libraries was carried out on an Illumina MiSeq. On the authors' methods: The proprietary platform of the kit vendor was used for demultiplexing, trimming and gene mapping. As stored in TCRdb, this immuneACCESS dataset retains in-frame rearrangements with V and J assigned. A fraction of the clones does not appear; measured against another copy, unresolved V genes explain less than half of the discrepancy, and the remainder lacks a known reason. That table gives V, J and clone size, and the DNA gave D and trimming. This sample lists about 88,000 clones; 82% were detected once. Roughly 5.3% of the sample belongs to the ten largest clones. In the paper's terms, the time point label means: baseline, week 1 (first vaccination visit). The treatment or condition label on this specimen signifies: pre-vaccination baseline after standard-of-care therapy. Newly diagnosed WHO grade 3 or 4 IDH1-mutant astrocytomas showing loss of nuclear ATRX were present in the donors. The samples were drawn from NOA16, a multicentre, single-arm, open-label phase I trial in Germany that tested a mutant IDH1 peptide vaccine in humans for the first time. Visit V03 blood draws served as the baseline sample for immunogenicity testing. Genomic DNA for TCRB sequencing was extracted from EDTA blood using the DNeasy Blood and Tissue Kit.

The V and J ends are trimmed by 7 bases and 2 bases, leaving 2 bases between them. Reading the germline V gene (reference sequence) gives CDR1 MNHEY and CDR2 SMNVEV. From cysteine to phenylalanine, the CDR3 is 11 amino acids long. Just CDR3 DNA is preserved here, 33 bases in frame from base 1. The TCR sequence derives from a man in his forties with glioma. Some clones in this sample may be carry-over from other donors' samples. Sample: PBMCs, taken from a glioma patient treated with radiotherapy, temozolomide or both. The sequence is built from TRBV27 and TRBJ2-2; confidence is insufficient to name the D gene. The DNA reads as follows: TGTGCCAGCACTAACACCGGGGAGCTGTTTTTT. Translated, it gives CASTNTGELFF.